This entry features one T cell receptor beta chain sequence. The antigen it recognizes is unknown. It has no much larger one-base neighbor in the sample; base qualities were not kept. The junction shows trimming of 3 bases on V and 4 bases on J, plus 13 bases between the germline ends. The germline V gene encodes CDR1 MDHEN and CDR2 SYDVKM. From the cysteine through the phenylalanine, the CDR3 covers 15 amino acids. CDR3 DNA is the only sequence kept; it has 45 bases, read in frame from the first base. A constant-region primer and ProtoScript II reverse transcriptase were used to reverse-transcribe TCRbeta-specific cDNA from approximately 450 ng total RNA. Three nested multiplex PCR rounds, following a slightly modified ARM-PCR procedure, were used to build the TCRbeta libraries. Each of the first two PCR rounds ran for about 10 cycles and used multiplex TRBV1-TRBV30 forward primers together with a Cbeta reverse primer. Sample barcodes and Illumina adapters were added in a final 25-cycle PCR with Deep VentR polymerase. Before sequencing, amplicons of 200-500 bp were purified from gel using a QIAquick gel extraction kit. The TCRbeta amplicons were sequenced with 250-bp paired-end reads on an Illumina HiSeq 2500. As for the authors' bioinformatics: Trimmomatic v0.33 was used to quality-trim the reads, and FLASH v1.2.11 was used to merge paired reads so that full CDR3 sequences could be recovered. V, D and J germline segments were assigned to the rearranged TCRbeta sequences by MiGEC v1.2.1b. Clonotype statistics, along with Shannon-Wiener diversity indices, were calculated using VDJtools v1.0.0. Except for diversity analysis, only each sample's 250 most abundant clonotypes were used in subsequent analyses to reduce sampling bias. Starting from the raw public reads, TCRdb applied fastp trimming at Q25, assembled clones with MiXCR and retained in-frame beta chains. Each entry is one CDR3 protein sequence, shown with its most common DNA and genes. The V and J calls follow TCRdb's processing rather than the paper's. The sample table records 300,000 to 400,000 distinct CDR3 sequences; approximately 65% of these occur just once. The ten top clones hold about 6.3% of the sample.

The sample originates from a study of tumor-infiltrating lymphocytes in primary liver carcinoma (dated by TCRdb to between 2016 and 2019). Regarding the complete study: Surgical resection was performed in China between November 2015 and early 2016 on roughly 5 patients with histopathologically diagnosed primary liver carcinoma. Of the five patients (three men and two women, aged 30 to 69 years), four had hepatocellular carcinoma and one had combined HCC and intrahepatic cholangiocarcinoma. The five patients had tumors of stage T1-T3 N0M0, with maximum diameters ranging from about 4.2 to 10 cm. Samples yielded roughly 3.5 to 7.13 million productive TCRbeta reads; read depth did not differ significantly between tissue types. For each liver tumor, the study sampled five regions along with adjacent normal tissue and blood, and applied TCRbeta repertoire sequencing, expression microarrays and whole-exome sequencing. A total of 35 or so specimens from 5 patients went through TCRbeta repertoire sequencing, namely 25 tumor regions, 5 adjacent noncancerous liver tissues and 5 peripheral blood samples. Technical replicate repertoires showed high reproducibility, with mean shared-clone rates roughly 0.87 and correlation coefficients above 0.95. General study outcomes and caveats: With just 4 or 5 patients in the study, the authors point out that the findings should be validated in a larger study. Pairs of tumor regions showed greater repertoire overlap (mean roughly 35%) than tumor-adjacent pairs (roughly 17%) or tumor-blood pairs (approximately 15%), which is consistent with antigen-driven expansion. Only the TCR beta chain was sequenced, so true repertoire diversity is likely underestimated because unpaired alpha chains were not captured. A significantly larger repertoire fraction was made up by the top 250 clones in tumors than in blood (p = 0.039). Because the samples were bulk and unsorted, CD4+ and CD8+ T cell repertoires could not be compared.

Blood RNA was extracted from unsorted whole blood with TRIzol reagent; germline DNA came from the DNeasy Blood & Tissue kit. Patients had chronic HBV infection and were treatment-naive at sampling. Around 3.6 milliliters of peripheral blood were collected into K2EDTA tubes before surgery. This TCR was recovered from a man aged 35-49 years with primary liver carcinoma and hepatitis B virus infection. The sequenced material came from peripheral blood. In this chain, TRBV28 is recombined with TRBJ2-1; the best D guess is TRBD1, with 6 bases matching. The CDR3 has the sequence CASSFQGRIYNEQFF. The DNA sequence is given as TGTGCCAGCAGTTTTCAGGGGCGTATATACAATGAGCAGTTCTTC.